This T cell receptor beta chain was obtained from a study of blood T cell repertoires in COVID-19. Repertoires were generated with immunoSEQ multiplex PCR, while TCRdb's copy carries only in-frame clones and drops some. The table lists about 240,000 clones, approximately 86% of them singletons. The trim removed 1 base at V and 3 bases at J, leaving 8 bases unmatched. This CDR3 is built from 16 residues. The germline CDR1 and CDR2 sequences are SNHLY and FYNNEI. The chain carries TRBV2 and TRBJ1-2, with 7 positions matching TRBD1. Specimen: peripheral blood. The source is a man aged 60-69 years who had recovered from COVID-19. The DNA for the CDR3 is TGTGCCAGCAGTGAAGTCGTGACAGGGCTCTACTATGGCTACACCTTC. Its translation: CASSEVVTGLYYGYTF.